The T cell receptor (beta chain) described here comes from a study of STAT3 mutations in large granular lymphocyte leukemia. This CDR3 comprises 13 residues. Per germline, CDR1 SGHTA and CDR2 FQGNSA. The V and J ends lost 5 bases and 1 base respectively, with 8 bases between them. This table comes from immunoSEQ multiplex PCR, and its TCRdb copy is limited to in-frame clones, with some not included. Counted here are 11,000 or so clones, 65% to 90% occurring once; the ten biggest clones make up 86%. Whole-study results and caveats: Every T-cell large granular lymphocyte leukemia patient had at least one immunodominant TCR beta clonotype. Sampling intervals varied between patients and samples. After therapy, 6 of 18 patients switched clonotypes, all new clones STAT3 wild type. In some patients, a small highly pathogenic clone possibly went undetected. Clonal expansion was inferred from other time points because no sample existed at each clone's first appearance.

As regards this clone: Its antigen is unidentified.

Sample: peripheral blood mononuclear cells. The rearrangement uses TRBV7-2 and TRBJ1-1, with D perhaps matching TRBD1 (6 bases). The sequence was collected from an elderly man with T-cell large granular lymphocyte leukemia. Some clones in this sample may be carry-over from other donors' samples. The CDR3: CASSRQANTEAFF. The CDR3 region has the DNA TGTGCCAGCAGCAGACAGGCGAACACTGAAGCTTTCTTT.